This T cell receptor (beta chain) was recovered during a study of shared clonotypes between healthy human individuals. Profiled with immunoSEQ multiplex PCR; TCRdb holds only in-frame clones, not every one. This table has 1.6 million or so clones, approximately 96% appearing once. This clonotype was obtained from a man under 40 in good health. The sample was naive CD4+ T cells sorted from blood. The subset denotes: CD45RA+ positively selected.

The CDR3 is CASSPPIGDRGGYTF. The CDR3 bases are TGTGCCAGCTCACCACCCATAGGTGATCGTGGAGGCTACACCTTC. This sequence joins TRBV18 and TRBJ1-2; D gene unclear. The CDR3 contains 15 residues. Germline CDR1 is KGHSH and CDR2 is LQKENI. V gave up 0 bases and J gave up 8 bases, with 16 bases separating them. Supplemented by reference TRBV18 and TRBJ1-2, the full variable domain reads NAGVMQNPRHLVRRRGQEARLRCSPMKGHSHVYWYRQLPEEGLKFMVYLQKENIIDESGMPKERFSAEFPKEGPSILRIQQVVRGDSAAYFCASSPPIGDRGGYTFGSGTRLTVV.